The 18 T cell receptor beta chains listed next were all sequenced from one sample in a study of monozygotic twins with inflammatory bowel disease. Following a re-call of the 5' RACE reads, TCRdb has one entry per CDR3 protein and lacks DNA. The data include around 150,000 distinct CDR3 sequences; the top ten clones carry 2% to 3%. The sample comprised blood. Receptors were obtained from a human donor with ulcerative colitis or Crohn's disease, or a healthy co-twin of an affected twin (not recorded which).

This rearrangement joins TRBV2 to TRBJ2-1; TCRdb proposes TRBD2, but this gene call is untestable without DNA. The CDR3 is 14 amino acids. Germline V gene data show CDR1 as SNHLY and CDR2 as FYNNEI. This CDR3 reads CASRTSGTRTEQFF.

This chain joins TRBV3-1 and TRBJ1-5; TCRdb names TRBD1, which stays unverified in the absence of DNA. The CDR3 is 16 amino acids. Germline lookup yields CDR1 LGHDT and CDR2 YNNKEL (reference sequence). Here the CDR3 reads CASSPTGTAYNQPQHF. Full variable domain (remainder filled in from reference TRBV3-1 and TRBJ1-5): DTAVSQTPKYLVTQMGNDKSIKCEQNLGHDTMYWYKQDSKKFLKIMFSYNNKELIINETVPNRFSPKSPDKAHLNLHINSLELGDSAVYFCASSPTGTAYNQPQHFGDGTRLSIL.

CDR3 protein: CASSSFRTGDSNQPQHF. The V gene is TRBV5-6, the J gene TRBJ1-5; TCRdb's assignment of TRBD1 cannot be checked, as there is no DNA. This CDR3 is built from 17 residues. Germline V gene sequence: CDR1 SGHDT, CDR2 YYEEEE.

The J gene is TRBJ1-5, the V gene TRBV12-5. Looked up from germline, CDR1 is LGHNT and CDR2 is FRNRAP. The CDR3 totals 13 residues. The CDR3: CASGLVISGPQHF. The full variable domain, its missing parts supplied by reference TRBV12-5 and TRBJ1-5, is DARVTQTPRHKVTEMGQEVTMRCQPILGHNTVFWYRQTMMQGLELLAYFRNRAPLDDSGMPKDRFSAEMPDATLATLKIQPSEPRDSAVYFCASGLVISGPQHFGDGTRLSIL.

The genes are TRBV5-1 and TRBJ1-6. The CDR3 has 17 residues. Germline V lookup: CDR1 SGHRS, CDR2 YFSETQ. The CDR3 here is CASSLDRGSSYNSPLHF. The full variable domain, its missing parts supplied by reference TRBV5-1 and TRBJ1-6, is KAGVTQTPRYLIKTRGQQVTLSCSPISGHRSVSWYQQTPGQGLQFLFEYFSETQRNKGNFPGRFSGRQFSNSRSEMNVSTLELGDSALYLCASSLDRGSSYNSPLHFGNGTRLTVT.

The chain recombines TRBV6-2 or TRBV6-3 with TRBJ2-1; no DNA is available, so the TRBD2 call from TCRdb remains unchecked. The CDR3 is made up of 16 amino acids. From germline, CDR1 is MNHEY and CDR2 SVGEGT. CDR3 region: CASSLPSGRAYNEQFF.

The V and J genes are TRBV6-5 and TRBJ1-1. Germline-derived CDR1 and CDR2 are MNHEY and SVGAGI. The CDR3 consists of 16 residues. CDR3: CASSYSSSWQNTEAFF.

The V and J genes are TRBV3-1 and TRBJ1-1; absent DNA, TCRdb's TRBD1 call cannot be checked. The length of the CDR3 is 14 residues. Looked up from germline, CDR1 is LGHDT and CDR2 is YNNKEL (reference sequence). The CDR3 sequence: CASSSTGGYTEAFF.

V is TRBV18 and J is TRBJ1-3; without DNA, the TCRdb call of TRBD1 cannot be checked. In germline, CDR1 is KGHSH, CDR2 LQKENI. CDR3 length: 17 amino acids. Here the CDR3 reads CASSAQGVLESGNTIYF.

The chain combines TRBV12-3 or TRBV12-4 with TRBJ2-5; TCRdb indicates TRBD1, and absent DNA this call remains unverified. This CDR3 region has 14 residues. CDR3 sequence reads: CASSLAGGPETQYF.

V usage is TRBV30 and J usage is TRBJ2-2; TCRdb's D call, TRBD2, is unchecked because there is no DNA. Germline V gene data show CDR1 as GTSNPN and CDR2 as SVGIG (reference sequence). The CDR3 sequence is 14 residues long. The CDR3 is CAWSVSGGTGELFF.

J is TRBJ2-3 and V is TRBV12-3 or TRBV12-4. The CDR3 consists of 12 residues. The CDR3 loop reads CASSAIGDTQYF.

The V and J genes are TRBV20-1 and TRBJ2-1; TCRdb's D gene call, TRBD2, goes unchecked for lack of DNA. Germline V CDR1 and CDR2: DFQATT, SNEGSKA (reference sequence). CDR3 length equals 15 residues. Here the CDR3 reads CSAREGAGAYNEQFF.

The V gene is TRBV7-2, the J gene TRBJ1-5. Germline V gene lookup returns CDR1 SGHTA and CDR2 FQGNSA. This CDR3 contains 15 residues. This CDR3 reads CASSIDGSRNQPQHF.

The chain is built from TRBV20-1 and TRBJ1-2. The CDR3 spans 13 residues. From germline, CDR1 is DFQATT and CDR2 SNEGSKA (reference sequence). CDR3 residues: CSARQASNYGYTF.

The chain's CDR3 is CASSPLRDYLAAETQYF. The chain carries TRBV3-1 and TRBJ2-5; TCRdb's D call, TRBD2, is unchecked because there is no DNA. Per germline, CDR1 LGHDT and CDR2 YNNKEL (reference sequence). The CDR3 sequence is 17 residues long.

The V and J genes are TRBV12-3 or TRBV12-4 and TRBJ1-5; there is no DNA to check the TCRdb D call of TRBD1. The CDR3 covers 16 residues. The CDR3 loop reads CASSLAGIGGFQPQYF.

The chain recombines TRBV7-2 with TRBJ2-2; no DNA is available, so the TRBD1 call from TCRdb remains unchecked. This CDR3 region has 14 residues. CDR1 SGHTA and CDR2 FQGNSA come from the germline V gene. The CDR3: CASSLGQGAGELFF.